The rows below give T cell receptor beta chains drawn from one sample of a study of cytomegalovirus exposure and HLA in healthy donors. TCRdb keeps only in-frame clones here, not all; method: immunoSEQ multiplex PCR. This sample's table reports 130,000 or so clones. The sequencing input was PBMCs. Receptors were obtained from a woman aged 55-70 years in good health and CMV-seronegative. Each CDR3 is given with its conserved first and last residue. Each record gives: D gene, J gene, V gene, CDR3 DNA, CDR3 protein. D genes are given only for firm matches.

NA TRBJ2-6 TRBV1 TGCACCAGCAGCCACTCGAGGAGCTCTGGGGCCAACGTCCTGACTTTC CTSSHSRSSGANVLTF
TRBD1 TRBJ2-7 TRBV7-3 TGTGCCAGCAGCGTGTCCGGGACAGGAGCTCGGGAGCAGTACTTC CASSVSGTGAREQYF
NA TRBJ1-1 TRBV29-1 TGCAGCGCTCGCCCCCTGGGGGGGAACACTGAAGCTTTCTTT CSARPLGGNTEAFF
TRBD2 TRBJ2-1 TRBV27 TGTGCCAGCAGTTTAACAGCGGGAGTTATCAATGAGCAGTTCTTC CASSLTAGVINEQFF
TRBD1 TRBJ2-5 TRBV7-7 TGTGCTAGCAGCCGGGACAGGGGTGAGACCCAGTACTTC CASSRDRGETQYF
TRBD1 TRBJ1-1 TRBV7-9 TGTGCCAGCAGCTTACGGACAGGGGATATAGCTTTCTTT CASSLRTGDIAFF
TRBD1 TRBJ2-7 TRBV7-9 TGTGCCAGCAGCTTAAAGCCGGGACAGGGGAATTACGAGCAGTACTTC CASSLKPGQGNYEQYF
TRBD1 TRBJ1-6 TRBV2 TGTGCCAGCAGCGGGGACAGGGGGGCTTCACCCCTCCACTTT CASSGDRGASPLHF
TRBD1 TRBJ1-1 TRBV9 TGTGCCAGCGGCACTACAGGGGTCACTGAAGCTTTCTTT CASGTTGVTEAFF
NA TRBJ2-3 TRBV5-1 TGCGCCAGCAGCTCCCTCAGCCGGGGGGATACGCAGTATTTT CASSSLSRGDTQYF
NA TRBJ1-5 TRBV29-1 TGCAGCGTCGCGCCGACAGATAGCAATCAGCCCCAGCATTTT CSVAPTDSNQPQHF
TRBD1 TRBJ1-1 TRBV6-1 TGTGCCAGCAGTGAAATCCAGGGGGCAAGGAACACTGAAGCTTTCTTT CASSEIQGARNTEAFF
TRBD2 TRBJ2-3 TRBV5-5 TGTGCCAGCAGCTTCGCGGGGGGCGAAATAGATACGCAGTATTTT CASSFAGGEIDTQYF
TRBD2 TRBJ2-1 TRBV5-1 TGCGCCAGCAGCTTGGCGGGACTAGCGGCGCTTCCGAATGAGCAGTTCTTC CASSLAGLAALPNEQFF
TRBD2 TRBJ2-7 TRBV7-9 TGTGCCAGCAGCCCGGGACTAGCGGGAGAGAACTACGAGCAGTACTTC CASSPGLAGENYEQYF
NA TRBJ2-6 TRBV4-2 TGTGCCAGCAGCCAAATCTTTATTTCTGGGGGGAACTCTGGGGCCAACGTCCTGACTTTC CASSQIFISGGNSGANVLTF
TRBD1 TRBJ1-1 TRBV7-9 TGTGCCAGCAGCCTCCAGGACAGGGCGGCTTTCTTT CASSLQDRAAFF
NA TRBJ2-7 TRBV28 TGTGCCAGCAGTTTTCGGATGGACTCCGCCTCCTACGAGCAGTACTTC CASSFRMDSASYEQYF
TRBD1 TRBJ1-2 TRBV9 TGTGCCAGCAGCGTAGGCCCTGGGACAGAAGACTATGGCTACACCTTC CASSVGPGTEDYGYTF
TRBD1 TRBJ1-6 TRBV18 TGTGCCAGCTCACCTTCAGGGGGTAATTCACCCCTCCACTTT CASSPSGGNSPLHF
NA TRBJ1-2 TRBV5-8 TGTGCCAGCAGCCTGGGGGGCGGCAGGGTCTATGGCTACACCTTC CASSLGGGRVYGYTF
TRBD1 TRBJ1-2 TRBV5-4 TGTGCCAGCAGTCTGGAGGCCAGGGGGAACTATGGCTACACCTTC CASSLEARGNYGYTF
NA TRBJ2-1 TRBV2 TGTGCCAGCAGGGCGTCGGGACATCCATACAATGAGCAGTTCTTC CASRASGHPYNEQFF
TRBD2 TRBJ2-2 TRBV29-1 TGCAGCTCCCGGGAGGGGTACACCGGGGAGCTGTTTTTT CSSREGYTGELFF
TRBD1 TRBJ2-7 TRBV2 TGTGCCAGCAGTACGGGACAGGGGAAGAACGAGCAGTACTTC CASSTGQGKNEQYF
NA TRBJ2-1 TRBV5-1 TGCGCCAGCAGCTTGGGCGGGGTTTACAATGAGCAGTTCTTC CASSLGGVYNEQFF
NA TRBJ1-2 TRBV6-5 TGTGCCAGCAGTTACCTCATTACCGACAGCTATGGCTACACCTTC CASSYLITDSYGYTF
TRBD1 TRBJ2-3 TRBV10-1 TGCGCCAGCAGTGAGTTGAGGGGGCGCACAGATACGCAGTATTTT CASSELRGRTDTQYF
TRBD1 TRBJ2-7 TRBV7-3 TGTGCCAGCAGCTCGGACAGGGAAGACTACGAGCAGTACTTC CASSSDREDYEQYF
NA TRBJ1-3 TRBV28 TGTGCCAGCAGTTTAGCGGGGGCGGGAAACACCATATATTTT CASSLAGAGNTIYF
NA TRBJ2-3 TRBV7-2 TGTGCCAGCAGCCCCGGTGTGGTGGGCACAGATACGCAGTATTTT CASSPGVVGTDTQYF
NA TRBJ1-1 TRBV25-1 TGTGCCAGCAGTGAGGCAGGGCTGAACACTGAAGCTTTCTTT CASSEAGLNTEAFF
TRBD1 TRBJ2-6 TRBV15 TGTGCCACCAGCAGACACACGATGGGACAGACACTCCCTATCCCTGGGGCCAACGTCCTGACTTTC CATSRHTMGQTLPIPGANVLTF
NA TRBJ1-2 TRBV5-3 TGTGCCAGAAGCTTGGAGGGGTCCAACTATGGCTACACCTTC CARSLEGSNYGYTF
NA TRBJ2-5 TRBV5-1 TGCGCCAGCAGCTTGGGTAGTGAGGCAAAAGAGACCCAGTACTTC CASSLGSEAKETQYF
TRBD1 TRBJ2-2 TRBV9 TGTGCCAGCAGCGTCGGCCAGGGGGCCACCGGGGAGCTGTTTTTT CASSVGQGATGELFF
TRBD1 TRBJ1-1 TRBV29-1 TGCAGCGGCGGGGACAGGGTGAACACTGAAGCTTTCTTT CSGGDRVNTEAFF
TRBD1 TRBJ1-1 TRBV11-3 TGTGCCAGCAGCTCGAGGGGGACAGCCAACACTGAAGCTTTCTTT CASSSRGTANTEAFF
NA TRBJ2-5 TRBV5-1 TGCGCCAGCAGTTCCGGAGGGCGAGCCCAAGAGACCCAGTACTTC CASSSGGRAQETQYF
NA TRBJ1-2 TRBV5-1 TGCGCCAGCACCCTGGGGGCGGCAACCAACTATGGCTACACCTTC CASTLGAATNYGYTF
NA TRBJ1-6 TRBV9 TGTGCCAGCAGCGTAGGGGGGGAGGGTTCACCCCTCCACTTT CASSVGGEGSPLHF
TRBD1 TRBJ1-5 TRBV18 TGTGCCAGCTCACTAGGGACAGGCAATAGCAATCAGCCCCAGCATTTT CASSLGTGNSNQPQHF
NA TRBJ1-2 TRBV2 TGTGCCAGCAGGGCAGAATATGGCTACACCTTC CASRAEYGYTF
TRBD2 TRBJ2-7 TRBV27 TGTGCCAGCAGTTCAGCCCCAAGACTAGCGGGAGGGCCGGCCTACGAGCAGTACTTC CASSSAPRLAGGPAYEQYF
TRBD1 TRBJ1-2 TRBV6-6 TGTGCCAGCAGGGGACAGGGGGACTATGGCTACACCTTC CASRGQGDYGYTF
TRBD2 TRBJ2-5 TRBV5-1 TGCGCCAGCAGCCTTGGACTAGCGGGGGGGCAGGAGACCCAGTACTTC CASSLGLAGGQETQYF
TRBD1 TRBJ1-1 TRBV28 TGTGCCAGCAGGTCACAGGGGTGGGTTGGCACTGAAGCTTTCTTT CASRSQGWVGTEAFF
NA TRBJ1-2 TRBV6-1 TGTGCCGGACGACGACAGACCCAGGGATATGGCTACACCTTC CAGRRQTQGYGYTF
TRBD1 TRBJ1-5 TRBV5-1 TGCGCCAGCAGCTGGGGGGCAGGGGGCAAGGAGCCCCAGCATTTT CASSWGAGGKEPQHF
NA TRBJ2-1 TRBV11-2 TGTGCCAGCAGCTTAGATAGACGTCGGGACAATGAGCAGTTCTTC CASSLDRRRDNEQFF
TRBD2 TRBJ2-1 TRBV5-4 TGTGCCAGCAAGATGACTAGCGGGAGTGGTGAGCAGTTCTTC CASKMTSGSGEQFF
NA TRBJ1-5 TRBV4-2 TGTGCCAGCAGCCAAGGATCATCGGGTCTATCCCAGCCCCAGCATTTT CASSQGSSGLSQPQHF
TRBD2 TRBJ2-1 TRBV19 TGTGCCAGTAACCTGGGCGAGCGGGGAAACTACAATGAGCAGTTCTTC CASNLGERGNYNEQFF